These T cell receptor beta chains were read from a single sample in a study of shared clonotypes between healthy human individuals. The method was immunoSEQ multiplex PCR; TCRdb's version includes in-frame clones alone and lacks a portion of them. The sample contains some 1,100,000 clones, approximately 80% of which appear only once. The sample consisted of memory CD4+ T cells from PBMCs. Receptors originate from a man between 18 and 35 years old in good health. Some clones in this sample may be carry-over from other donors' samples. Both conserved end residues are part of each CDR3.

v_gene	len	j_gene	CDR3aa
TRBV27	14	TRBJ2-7	CASSLSTGIHEQYF
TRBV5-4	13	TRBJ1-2	CASSADSNYGYTF
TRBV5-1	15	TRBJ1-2	CASSLEPGGGYGYTF
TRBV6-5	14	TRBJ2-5	CASSRTGFQETQYF
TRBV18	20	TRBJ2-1	CASSPGPSGRGLQRDHEQFF
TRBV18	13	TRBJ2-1	CASSPPSRGEQFF
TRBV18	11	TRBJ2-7	CASSRERRQYF
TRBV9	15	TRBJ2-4	CASSPQGEVWNIQYF
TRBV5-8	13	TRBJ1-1	CASSWGADTEAFF
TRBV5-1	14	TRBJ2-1	CASSLVTGDNEQFF
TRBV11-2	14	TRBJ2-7	CASSASDTVGEQYF
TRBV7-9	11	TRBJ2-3	CASSSTDTQYF
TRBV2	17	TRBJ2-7	CASSEALIQGGSYEQYF
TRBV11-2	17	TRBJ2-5	CASSLVGTSGGQETQYF
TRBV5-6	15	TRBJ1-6	CASSSRGIKYSPLHF
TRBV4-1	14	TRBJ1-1	CASSRSHLNTEAFF
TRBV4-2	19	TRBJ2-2	CASSHSIPGTGSNTGELFF
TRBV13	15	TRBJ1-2	CASSQAGGANYGYTF
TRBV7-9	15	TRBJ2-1	CASSGSGSSYNEQFF
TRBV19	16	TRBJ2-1	CASSIVLAGGGNEQFF
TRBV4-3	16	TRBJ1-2	CASSQGAGGSGYGYTF
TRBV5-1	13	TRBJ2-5	CASSFGQSETQYF
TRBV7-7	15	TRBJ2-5	CASSLGSGESRDQYF
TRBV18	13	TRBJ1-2	CASSPGGDYGYTF
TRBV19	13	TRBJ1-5	CASSGTSDQPQHF
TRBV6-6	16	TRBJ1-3	CASSLMDVTSGNTIYF
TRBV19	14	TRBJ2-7	CASSPRGQDYEQYF
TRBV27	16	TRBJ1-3	CASSARIRGPGNTIYF
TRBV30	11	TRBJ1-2	CAWSSQGSYTF
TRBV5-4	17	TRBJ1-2	CASSFDNSGTGGYGYTF
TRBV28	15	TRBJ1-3	CASRPTGASGNTIYF
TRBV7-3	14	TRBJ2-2	CASSPDSFSGELFF
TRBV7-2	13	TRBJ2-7	CASSSERAYEQYF
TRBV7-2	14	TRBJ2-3	CASSPLISSDTQYF
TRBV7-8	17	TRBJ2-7	CASSFGRGVISSYEQYF
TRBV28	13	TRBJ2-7	CASSPDSIYEQYF
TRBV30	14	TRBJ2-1	CAAVDGSSYNEQFF
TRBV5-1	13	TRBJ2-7	CASSPGTTYEQYF
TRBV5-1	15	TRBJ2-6	CASGLDTSGANVLTF
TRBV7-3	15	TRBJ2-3	CASSLTGTSLDTQYF
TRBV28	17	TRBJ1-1	CASSFLVGLKGNTEAFF
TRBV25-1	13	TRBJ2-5	CASRQGAKETQYF
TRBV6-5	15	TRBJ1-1	CASSYDQRGRTEAFF
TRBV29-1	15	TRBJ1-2	CSVLTGGSFNYGYTF
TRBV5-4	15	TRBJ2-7	CASSEGQGSSYEQYF
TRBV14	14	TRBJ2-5	CASSPRGARETQYF
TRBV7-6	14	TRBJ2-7	CASSFNRDYYEQYF
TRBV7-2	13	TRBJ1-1	CASSLTPNTEAFF
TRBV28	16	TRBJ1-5	CASRWTGYRSNQPQHF
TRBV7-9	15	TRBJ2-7	CASSSLRGGQYEQYF
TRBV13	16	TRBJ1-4	CASSLAGLHPNEKLFF
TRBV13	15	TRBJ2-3	CASSPLAGSADTQYF
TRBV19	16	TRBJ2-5	CASSPRTRGFGETQYF
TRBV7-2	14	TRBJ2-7	CATHQTGYHYEQYF
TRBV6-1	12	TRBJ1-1	CASRPESPKAFF